This TCR beta chain originates from a study of CD8+ T cells in alopecia areata. Notes on the study in general: Scalp samples also yield sequences from resident alphabeta T cells of normal skin. Between patients, shared TCR sequences were less clear than in mice. This was possibly due in part to HLA diversity in the patient population. Lesional scalp, notably in alopecia totalis/universalis, had clonality above that of normal scalp.

PBMCs yielded sorted CD4+ and CD8+ T cells. This clone has more than one count but fewer than ten. The target antigen is unknown. Other DNA sequences within the sample encode an identical CDR3. RNA was extracted and reverse transcribed into cDNA as the sequencing template. The repertoire was sequenced with immunoSEQ multiplex PCR; TCRdb's copy has only in-frame clones and lacks some. The sample includes about 110,000 clones, 55% to 75% of them seen just once. The V gene lost 5 bases and the J gene lost 2 bases, with 12 bases spanning the gap. The germline V gene encodes CDR1 PRHDT and CDR2 FYEKMQ (reference sequence). This CDR3 region has 15 residues.

The receptor's source is a human donor in good health. The sample comprised CD8+ T cells sorted from blood. The genes are TRBV13 and TRBJ1-4; D is perhaps TRBD1 (5 bases). Written as DNA, the CDR3 is TGTGCCAGCAGCCCCAGGTGGGGGACTAATGAAAAACTGTTTTTT. It codes for CASSPRWGTNEKLFF.